One and the same sample provided the 6 T cell receptor beta chains below, sequenced in a study of cytomegalovirus exposure and HLA in healthy donors. This PCR relied on a set of 60 Vbeta primers and 13 Jbeta primers. Sequencing used immunoSEQ multiplex PCR; TCRdb keeps in-frame clones, though not all of them. The data show under 150,000 clones, roughly four fifths seen once. The specimen sequenced was PBMCs. These receptor sequences come from a boy between 2 and 10 years old in good health and CMV-seronegative.

The J gene is TRBJ1-1, the V gene TRBV27; 9 nucleotides agree with TRBD1. Unmatched junction bases numbered 7, after V lost 8 bases and J lost 0 bases. The CDR3 covers 15 residues. Germline loops: CDR1 MNHEY, CDR2 SMNVEV (reference sequence). CDR3 in amino acids: CASATGGSLNTEAFF. CDR3 nucleotide sequence: TGTGCCAGCGCTACAGGGGGCAGTTTGAACACTGAAGCTTTCTTT.

This clone was detected a few times. V and J are TRBV19 and TRBJ1-2; D not resolved. V lost 3 bases to trimming and J lost 0 bases, with 8 bases between them. Germline CDR1 reads LNHDA; CDR2 reads SQIVND (reference sequence). The CDR3 consists of 14 residues. CDR3 nucleotide sequence: TGTGCCAGTAGTATCTCTACAGCTAACTATGGCTACACCTTC. Amino acids: CASSISTANYGYTF.

The genes are TRBV19 and TRBJ2-3, with TRBD1 as a possible D gene (5 bases). CDR3 length: 14 residues. CDR1 is LNHDA, CDR2 SQIVND, per germline (reference sequence). V lost 5 bases, J lost 1 base, and 10 bases lay in between. The CDR3: CASSARVGTDTQYF. The DNA of the CDR3 is TGTGCCAGTAGTGCCAGGGTAGGCACAGATACGCAGTATTTT.

The chain carries TRBV15 and TRBJ2-3, with D unclear. Trimming took off 0 bases at V and 2 bases at J, with 9 bases between the two ends. The CDR3 length is 15 residues. The V gene's germline CDR1 is LNHNV and CDR2 YYDKDF (reference sequence). The CDR3: CATSRDRGFTDTQYF. CDR3 bases: TGTGCCACCAGCAGAGATCGAGGCTTCACAGATACGCAGTATTTT.

This chain connects TRBV7-2 to TRBJ2-2; 12 bases map to TRBD1. J gave up 6 bases and V 2 bases, and 4 bases lay outside the gene matches. Germline V gene lookup returns CDR1 SGHTA and CDR2 FQGNSA. CDR3 length equals 16 residues. The CDR3 region is CASSLQGTGGSGELFF. CDR3 coding DNA: TGTGCCAGCAGCTTACAAGGGACAGGGGGCTCCGGGGAGCTGTTTTTT. Complete variable domain (other parts from reference TRBV7-2 and TRBJ2-2): GAGVSQSPSNKVTEKGKDVELRCDPISGHTALYWYRQSLGQGLEFLIYFQGNSAPDKSGLPSDRFSAERTGGSVSTLTIQRTQQEDSAVYLCASSLQGTGGSGELFFGEGSRLTVL.

The genes are TRBV11-2 and TRBJ1-5, with 8 bases fitting TRBD1. CDR3 length: 15 residues. With 6 bases clipped from V and 0 bases from J, the junction kept 4 bases outside the gene matches. Germline CDR1 SGHAT, CDR2 FQNNGV. CDR3 DNA: TGTGCCAGCAGTCCAGACAGGGGTAGCAATCAGCCCCAGCATTTT. Translating gives CASSPDRGSNQPQHF.